This entry is about one T cell receptor (beta chain). Germline V gives CDR1 MNHNY, CDR2 SVGAGI (reference sequence). Trimming cost V 6 bases and J 2 bases; bases outside gene matches: 11. The CDR3 has 16 amino acids. The source of the sample is a study of T cell clonotyping in hematopoietic cell transplantation. Here immunoSEQ multiplex PCR was the method, and the copy in TCRdb shows in-frame clones only, minus some. The sample lists roughly 30,000 clones, roughly nine tenths occurring once. Specimen: PBMCs, collected 100 days after allogeneic stem cell transplant. This receptor was taken from a female patient aged 50 to 60 who had an allogeneic stem cell transplant from a related donor, so the T cells may come from the graft donor. Some clones in this sample may be carry-over from other donors' samples. This chain joins TRBV6-6 and TRBJ2-7; 9 nucleotides align to TRBD1. The CDR3 coding sequence is TGTGCCAGCAGCCGCGACGTGACAGGGGGTGCCTACGAGCAGTACTTC. Residues: CASSRDVTGGAYEQYF.